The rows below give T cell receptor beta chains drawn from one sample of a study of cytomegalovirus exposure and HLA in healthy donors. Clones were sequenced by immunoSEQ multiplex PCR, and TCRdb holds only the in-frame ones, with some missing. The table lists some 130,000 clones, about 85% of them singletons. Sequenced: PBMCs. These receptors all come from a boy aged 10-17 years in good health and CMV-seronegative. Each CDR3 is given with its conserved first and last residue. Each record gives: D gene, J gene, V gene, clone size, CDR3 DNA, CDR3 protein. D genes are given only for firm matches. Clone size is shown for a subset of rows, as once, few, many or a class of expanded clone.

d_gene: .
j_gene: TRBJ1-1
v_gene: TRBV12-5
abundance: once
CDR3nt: TGTGCTAGTGGTTCCTCGTCGTCCGGGGTGGGGAACACTGAAGCTTTCTTT
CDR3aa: CASGSSSSGVGNTEAFF

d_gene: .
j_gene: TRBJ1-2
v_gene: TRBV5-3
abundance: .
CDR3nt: TGTGCCAGAAACTCCCTCGGGCGGGAACCTAACTATGGCTACACCTTC
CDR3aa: CARNSLGREPNYGYTF

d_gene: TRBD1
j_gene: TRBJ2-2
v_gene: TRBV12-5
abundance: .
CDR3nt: TGTGCTAGTGGTCTGGGACAGGACGACACCGGGGAGCTGTTTTTT
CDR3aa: CASGLGQDDTGELFF

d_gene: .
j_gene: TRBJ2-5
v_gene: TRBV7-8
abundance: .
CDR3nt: TGTGCCAGCAGACGAGGACGGACACAAGAGACCCAGTACTTC
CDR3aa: CASRRGRTQETQYF

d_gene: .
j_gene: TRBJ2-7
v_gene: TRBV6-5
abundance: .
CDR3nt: TGTGCCAGCAGTTCACATCCGGTAAACAGGGACGAGCAGTACTTC
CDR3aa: CASSSHPVNRDEQYF

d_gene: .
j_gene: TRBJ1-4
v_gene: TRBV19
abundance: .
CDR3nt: TGTGCCAGTAGTACACAACCAACTAATGAAAAACTGTTTTTT
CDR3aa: CASSTQPTNEKLFF

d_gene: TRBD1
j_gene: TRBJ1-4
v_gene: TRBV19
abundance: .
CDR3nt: TGTGCCAGTAGTCTCCGGGACAGGGTGAATGAAAAACTGTTTTTT
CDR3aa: CASSLRDRVNEKLFF

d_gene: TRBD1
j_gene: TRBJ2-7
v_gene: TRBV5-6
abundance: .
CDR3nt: TGTGCCAGCAGCTGGGACAGGGGTGTCTACGAGCAGTACTTC
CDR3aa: CASSWDRGVYEQYF

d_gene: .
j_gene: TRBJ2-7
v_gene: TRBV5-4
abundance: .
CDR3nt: TGTGCCAGCAGCTTGGGACTCCATAACCCCGCCTACGAGCAGTACTTC
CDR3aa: CASSLGLHNPAYEQYF

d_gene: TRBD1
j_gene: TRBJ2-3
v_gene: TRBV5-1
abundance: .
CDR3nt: TGCGCCAGCAGCCGTGGACAGGGCTCAGATACGCAGTATTTT
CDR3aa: CASSRGQGSDTQYF